The source of this TCR beta chain is a study of cytomegalovirus exposure and HLA in healthy donors. Of note for this clone: Its antigen is currently unknown.

With 7 bases clipped from V and 3 bases from J, the junction kept 8 bases outside the gene matches. The germline CDR1 and CDR2 sequences are SNHLY and FYNNEI. This CDR3 comprises 14 residues. Findings of the study overall: Per published reports, the classifier diagnosed cytomegalovirus status with high specificity and sensitivity. Specificity for CMV antigens was confirmed in vitro for a few of the CMV-associated chains.

Generated by immunoSEQ multiplex PCR, the TCRdb table keeps only in-frame clones and is missing some. The sample has 120,000 or so clones; approximately 89% are singletons. The sequenced sample consisted of PBMCs. This TCR came from a woman aged 18 to 35 in good health and CMV-seronegative. The chain links TRBV2 to TRBJ2-7; 8 bases agree with TRBD2. CDR3 protein: CASNPGTSLYEQYF. CDR3 in DNA: TGTGCCAGCAACCCCGGGACTAGTCTCTACGAGCAGTACTTC.